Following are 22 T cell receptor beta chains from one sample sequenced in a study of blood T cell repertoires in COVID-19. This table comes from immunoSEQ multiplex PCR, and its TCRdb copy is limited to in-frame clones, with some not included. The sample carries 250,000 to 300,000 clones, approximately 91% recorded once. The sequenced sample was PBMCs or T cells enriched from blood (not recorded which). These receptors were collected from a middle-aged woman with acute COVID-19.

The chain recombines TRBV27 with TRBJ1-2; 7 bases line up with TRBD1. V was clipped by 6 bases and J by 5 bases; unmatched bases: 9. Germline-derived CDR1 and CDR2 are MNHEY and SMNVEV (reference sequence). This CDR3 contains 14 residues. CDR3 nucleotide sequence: TGTGCCAGCAGGGCCACAGGGGAACGGTATGGCTACACCTTC. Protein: CASRATGERYGYTF.

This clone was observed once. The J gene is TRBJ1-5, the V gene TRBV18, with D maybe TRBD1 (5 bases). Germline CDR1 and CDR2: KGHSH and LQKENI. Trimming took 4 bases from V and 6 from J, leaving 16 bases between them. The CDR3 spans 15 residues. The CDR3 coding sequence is TGTGCCAGCTCACAGCAGGGTACGGCTGGTCAGCCCCAGCATTTT. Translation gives CASSQQGTAGQPQHF.

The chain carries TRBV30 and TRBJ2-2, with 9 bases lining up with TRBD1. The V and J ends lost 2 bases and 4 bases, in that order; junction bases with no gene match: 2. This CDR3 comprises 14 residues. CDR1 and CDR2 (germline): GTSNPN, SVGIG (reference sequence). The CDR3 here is CAWSRQGGTGELFF. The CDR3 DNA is TGTGCCTGGAGTCGACAGGGGGGCACCGGGGAGCTGTTTTTT.

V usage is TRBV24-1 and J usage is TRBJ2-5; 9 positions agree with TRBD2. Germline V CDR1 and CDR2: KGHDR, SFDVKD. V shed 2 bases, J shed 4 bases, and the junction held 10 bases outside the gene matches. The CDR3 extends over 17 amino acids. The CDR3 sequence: CATSDSTLAGGRETQYF. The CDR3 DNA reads TGTGCCACCAGTGATTCCACCCTGGCGGGAGGGCGAGAGACCCAGTACTTC.

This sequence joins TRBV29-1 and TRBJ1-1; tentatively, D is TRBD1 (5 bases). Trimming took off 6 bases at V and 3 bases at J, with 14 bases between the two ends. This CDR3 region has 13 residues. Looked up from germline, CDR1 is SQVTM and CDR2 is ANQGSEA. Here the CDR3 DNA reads TGCAGCGTAACACAGGACCTGTACACTGAAGCTTTCTTT. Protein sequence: CSVTQDLYTEAFF.

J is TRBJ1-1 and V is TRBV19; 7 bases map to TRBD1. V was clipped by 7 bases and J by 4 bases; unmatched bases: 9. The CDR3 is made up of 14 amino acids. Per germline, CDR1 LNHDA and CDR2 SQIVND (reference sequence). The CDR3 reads CASKGAYDRTEAFF. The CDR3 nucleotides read TGTGCCAGTAAGGGGGCATATGATCGCACTGAAGCTTTCTTT.

The CDR3 loop reads CASSQSGRADTQYF. CDR3 bases: TGTGCCAGCAGCCAATCGGGCAGGGCAGATACGCAGTATTTT. The V call is TRBV16, the J call TRBJ2-3, with TRBD1 as a possible D gene (5 bases). Trimming took 0 bases from V and 4 from J, leaving 8 bases between them. The CDR3 loop spans 14 amino acids. Germline V lookup: CDR1 KGHSY, CDR2 FQNENV.

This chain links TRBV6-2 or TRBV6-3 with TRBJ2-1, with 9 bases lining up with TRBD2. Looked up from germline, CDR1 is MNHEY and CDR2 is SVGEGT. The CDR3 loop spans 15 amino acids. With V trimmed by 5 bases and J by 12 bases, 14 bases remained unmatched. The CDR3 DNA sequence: TGTGCCAGCAGTAATTCCGGGACTAGCTTTTTCTGGCAGTTCTTC. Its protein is CASSNSGTSFFWQFF.

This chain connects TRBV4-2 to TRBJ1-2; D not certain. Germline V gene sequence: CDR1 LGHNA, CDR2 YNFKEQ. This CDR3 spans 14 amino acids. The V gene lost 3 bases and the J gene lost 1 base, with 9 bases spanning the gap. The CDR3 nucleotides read TGTGCCAGCAGCCAGATGACGGGTAACTATGGCTACACCTTC. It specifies CASSQMTGNYGYTF.

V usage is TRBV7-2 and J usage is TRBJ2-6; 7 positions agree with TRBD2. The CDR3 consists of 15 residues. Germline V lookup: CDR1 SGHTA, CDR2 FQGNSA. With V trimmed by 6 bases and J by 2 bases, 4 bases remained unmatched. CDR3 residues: CASRRRETGANVLTF. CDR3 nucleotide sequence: TGTGCCAGCAGACGGCGGGAGACTGGGGCCAACGTCCTGACTTTC.

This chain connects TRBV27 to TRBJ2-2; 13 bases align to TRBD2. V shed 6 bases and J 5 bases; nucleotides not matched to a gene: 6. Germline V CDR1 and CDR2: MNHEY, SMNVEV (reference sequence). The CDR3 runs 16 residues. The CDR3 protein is CASRRLAGGGTGELFF. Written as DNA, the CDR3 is TGTGCCAGCAGGCGACTAGCGGGGGGTGGGACCGGGGAGCTGTTTTTT.

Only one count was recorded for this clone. The CDR3 region is CASSKTGNEQYF. DNA of the CDR3: TGTGCCAGCAGTAAAACAGGTAACGAGCAGTACTTC. This rearrangement joins TRBV12-3 or TRBV12-4 to TRBJ2-7, with D perhaps matching TRBD1 (5 bases). Between the trimmed V and J ends, which lost 5 bases and 5 bases, there was a span of 10 bases. The CDR3 is made up of 12 amino acids.

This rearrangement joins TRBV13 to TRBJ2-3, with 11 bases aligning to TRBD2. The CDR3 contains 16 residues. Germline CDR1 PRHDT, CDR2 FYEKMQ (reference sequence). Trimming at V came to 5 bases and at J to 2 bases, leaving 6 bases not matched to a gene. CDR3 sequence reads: CASSRIAGGNTDTQYF. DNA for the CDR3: TGTGCCAGCAGCAGGATAGCGGGGGGGAACACAGATACGCAGTATTTT.

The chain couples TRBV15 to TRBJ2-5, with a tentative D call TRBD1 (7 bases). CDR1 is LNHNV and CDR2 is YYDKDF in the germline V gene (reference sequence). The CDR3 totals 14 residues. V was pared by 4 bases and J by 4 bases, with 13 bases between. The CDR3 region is CATSMRQGGETQYF. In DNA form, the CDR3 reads TGTGCCACCAGCATGCGACAGGGAGGAGAGACCCAGTACTTC.

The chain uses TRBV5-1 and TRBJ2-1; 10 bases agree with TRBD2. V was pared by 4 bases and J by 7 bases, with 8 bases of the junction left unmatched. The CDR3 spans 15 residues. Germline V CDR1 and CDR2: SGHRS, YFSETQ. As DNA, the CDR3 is TGCGCCAGCAGCCCTTCTAGCGGGAGTAGGAATGAGCAGTTCTTC. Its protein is CASSPSSGSRNEQFF.

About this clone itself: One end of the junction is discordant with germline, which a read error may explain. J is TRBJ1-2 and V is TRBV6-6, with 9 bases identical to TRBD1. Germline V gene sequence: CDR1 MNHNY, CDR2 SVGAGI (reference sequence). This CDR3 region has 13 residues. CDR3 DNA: TGTGCCAGCAGTTACTCGACCGGGACAGGGCTTTCCTTC. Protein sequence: CASSYSTGTGLSF.

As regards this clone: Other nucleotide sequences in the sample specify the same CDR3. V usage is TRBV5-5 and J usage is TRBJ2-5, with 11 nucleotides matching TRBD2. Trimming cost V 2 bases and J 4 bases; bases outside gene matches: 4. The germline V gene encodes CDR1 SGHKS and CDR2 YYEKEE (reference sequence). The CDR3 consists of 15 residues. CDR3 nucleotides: TGTGCCAGCAGCTTAGGGCTAGCGGGGGGAGAGACCCAGTACTTC. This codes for CASSLGLAGGETQYF.

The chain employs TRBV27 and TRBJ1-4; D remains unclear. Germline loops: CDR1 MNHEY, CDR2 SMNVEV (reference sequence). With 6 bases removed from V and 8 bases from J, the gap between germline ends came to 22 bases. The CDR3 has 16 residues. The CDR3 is CASSNRRIPYGEKLFF. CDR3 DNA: TGTGCCAGCAGCAATCGCAGGATCCCCTATGGAGAAAAACTGTTTTTT.

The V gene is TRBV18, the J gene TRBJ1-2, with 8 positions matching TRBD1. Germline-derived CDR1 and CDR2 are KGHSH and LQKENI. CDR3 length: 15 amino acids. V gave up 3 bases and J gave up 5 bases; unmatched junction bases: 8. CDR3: CASSPDADRVYGYTF. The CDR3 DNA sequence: TGTGCCAGCTCACCCGACGCGGACAGGGTATATGGCTACACCTTC.

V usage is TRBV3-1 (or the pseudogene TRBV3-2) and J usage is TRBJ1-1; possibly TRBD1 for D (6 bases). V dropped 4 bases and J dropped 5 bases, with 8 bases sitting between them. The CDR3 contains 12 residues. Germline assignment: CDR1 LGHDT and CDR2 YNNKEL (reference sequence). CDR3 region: CASSLTGTEAFF. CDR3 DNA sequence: TGTGCCAGCAGCCTGACAGGAACTGAAGCTTTCTTT.

The CDR3 nucleotides read TGTGCCAGCTCACCACTCGGGACAGGGTTCTACGAGCAGTACTTC. As protein: CASSPLGTGFYEQYF. This sequence joins TRBV18 and TRBJ2-7; TRBD1 aligns across 9 bases. There are 15 residues in the CDR3. V shed 1 base, J shed 3 bases, and the junction held 4 bases outside the gene matches. The V gene's germline CDR1 is KGHSH and CDR2 LQKENI.

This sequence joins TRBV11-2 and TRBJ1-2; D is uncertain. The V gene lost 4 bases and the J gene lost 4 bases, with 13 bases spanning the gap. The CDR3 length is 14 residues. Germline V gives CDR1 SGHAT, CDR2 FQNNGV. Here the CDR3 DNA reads TGTGCCAGCAGCTCGGTGCGGGGTGCCTATGGCTACACCTTC. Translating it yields CASSSVRGAYGYTF.